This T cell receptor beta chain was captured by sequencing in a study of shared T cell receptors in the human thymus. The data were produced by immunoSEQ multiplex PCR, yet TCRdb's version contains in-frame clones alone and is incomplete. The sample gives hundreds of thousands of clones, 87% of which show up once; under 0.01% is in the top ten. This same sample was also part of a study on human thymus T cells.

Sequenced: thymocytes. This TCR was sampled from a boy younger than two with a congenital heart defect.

The CDR3, as DNA: TGCGCCAGCAGCCCGTTGGACAGGGGGAACACTGAAGCTTTCTTT. It encodes CASSPLDRGNTEAFF. The J gene is TRBJ1-1, the V gene TRBV4-1; 9 bases align to TRBD1. From germline, CDR1 is MGHRA and CDR2 YSYEKL. J gave up 1 base and V 4 bases, and 4 bases lay outside the gene matches. The CDR3 consists of 15 residues.